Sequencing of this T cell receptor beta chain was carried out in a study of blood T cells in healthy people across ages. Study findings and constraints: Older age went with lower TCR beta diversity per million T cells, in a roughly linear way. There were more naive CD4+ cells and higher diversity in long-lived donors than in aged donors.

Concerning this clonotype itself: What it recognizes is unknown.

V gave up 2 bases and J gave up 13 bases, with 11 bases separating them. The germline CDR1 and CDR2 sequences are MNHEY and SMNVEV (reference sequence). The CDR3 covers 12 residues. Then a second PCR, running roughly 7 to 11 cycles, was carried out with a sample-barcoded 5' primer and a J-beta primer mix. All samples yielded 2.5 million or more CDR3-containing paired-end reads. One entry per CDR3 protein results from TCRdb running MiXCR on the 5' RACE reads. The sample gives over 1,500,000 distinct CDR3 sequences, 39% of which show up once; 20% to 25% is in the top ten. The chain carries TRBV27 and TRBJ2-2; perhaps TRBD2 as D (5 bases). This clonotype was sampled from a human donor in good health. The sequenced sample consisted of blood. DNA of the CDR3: TGTGCCAGCAGTTTAAGCCTGGGAGTGCTGTTTTTT. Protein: CASSLSLGVLFF.